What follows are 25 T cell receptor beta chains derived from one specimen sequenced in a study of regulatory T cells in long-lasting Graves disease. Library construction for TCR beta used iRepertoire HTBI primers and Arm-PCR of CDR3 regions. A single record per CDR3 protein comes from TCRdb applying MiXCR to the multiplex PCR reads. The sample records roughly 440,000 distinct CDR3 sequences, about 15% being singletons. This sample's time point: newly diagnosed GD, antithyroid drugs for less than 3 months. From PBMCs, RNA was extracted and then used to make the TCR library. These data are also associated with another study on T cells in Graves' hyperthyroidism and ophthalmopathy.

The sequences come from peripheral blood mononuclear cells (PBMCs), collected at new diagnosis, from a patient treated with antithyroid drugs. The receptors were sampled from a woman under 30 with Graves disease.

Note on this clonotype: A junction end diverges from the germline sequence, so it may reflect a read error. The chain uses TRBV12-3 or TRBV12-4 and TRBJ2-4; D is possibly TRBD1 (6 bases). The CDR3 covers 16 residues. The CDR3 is CASGFAGVIAKNIQYF. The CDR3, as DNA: TGTGCCAGCGGTTTCGCAGGGGTTATAGCCAAAAACATTCAGTACTTC.

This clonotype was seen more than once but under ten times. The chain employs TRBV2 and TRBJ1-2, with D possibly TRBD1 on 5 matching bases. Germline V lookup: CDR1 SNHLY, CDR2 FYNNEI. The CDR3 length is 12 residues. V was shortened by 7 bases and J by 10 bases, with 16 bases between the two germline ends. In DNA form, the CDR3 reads TGTGCCAGCACCGGACAAAATAGGGACTACACCTTC. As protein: CASTGQNRDYTF.

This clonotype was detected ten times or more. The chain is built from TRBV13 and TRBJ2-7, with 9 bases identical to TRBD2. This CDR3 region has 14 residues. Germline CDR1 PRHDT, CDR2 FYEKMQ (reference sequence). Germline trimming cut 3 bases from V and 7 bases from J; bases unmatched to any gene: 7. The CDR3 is CASSFVAGGGEQYF. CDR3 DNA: TGTGCCAGCAGCTTTGTCGCGGGAGGGGGAGAGCAGTACTTC.

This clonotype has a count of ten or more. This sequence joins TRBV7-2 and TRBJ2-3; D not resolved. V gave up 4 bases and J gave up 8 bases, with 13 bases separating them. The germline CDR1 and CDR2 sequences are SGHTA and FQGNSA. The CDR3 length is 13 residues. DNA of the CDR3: TGTGCCAGCAGCTCGCAGTCTGTCAGTACGCAGTATTTT. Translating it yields CASSSQSVSTQYF. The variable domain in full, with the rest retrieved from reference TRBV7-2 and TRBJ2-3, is GAGVSQSPSNKVTEKGKDVELRCDPISGHTALYWYRQSLGQGLEFLIYFQGNSAPDKSGLPSDRFSAERTGGSVSTLTIQRTQQEDSAVYLCASSSQSVSTQYFGPGTRLTVL.

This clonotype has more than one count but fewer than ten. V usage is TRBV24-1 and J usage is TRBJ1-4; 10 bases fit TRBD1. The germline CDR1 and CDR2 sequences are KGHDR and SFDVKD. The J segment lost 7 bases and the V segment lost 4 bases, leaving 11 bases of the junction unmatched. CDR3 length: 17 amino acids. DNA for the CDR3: TGTGCCACCAGTGAGGCTGGACAGGGGGACCGGCTTGAAAAACTGTTTTTT. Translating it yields CATSEAGQGDRLEKLFF.

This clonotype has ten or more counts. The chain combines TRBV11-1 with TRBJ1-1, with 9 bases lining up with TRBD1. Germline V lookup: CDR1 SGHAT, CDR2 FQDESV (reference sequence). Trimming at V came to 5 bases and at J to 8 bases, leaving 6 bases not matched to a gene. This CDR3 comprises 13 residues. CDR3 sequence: CASSQGQGTEAFF. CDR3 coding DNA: TGTGCCAGCAGCCAGGGACAGGGAACCGAAGCTTTCTTT.

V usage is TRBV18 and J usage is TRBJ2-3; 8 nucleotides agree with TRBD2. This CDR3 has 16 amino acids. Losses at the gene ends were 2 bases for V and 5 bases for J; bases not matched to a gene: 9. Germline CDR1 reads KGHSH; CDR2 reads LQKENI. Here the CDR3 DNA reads TGTGCCAGCTCACCAGGTCTAGCGGGCGCCCGAGATACGCAGTATTTT. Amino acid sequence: CASSPGLAGARDTQYF.

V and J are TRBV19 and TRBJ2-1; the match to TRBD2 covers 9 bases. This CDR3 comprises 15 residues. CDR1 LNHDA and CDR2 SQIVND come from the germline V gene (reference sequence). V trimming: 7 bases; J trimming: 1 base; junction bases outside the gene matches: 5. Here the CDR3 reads CASKTSGGSYNEQFF. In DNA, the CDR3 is TGTGCCAGTAAGACTAGCGGAGGGTCCTACAATGAGCAGTTCTTC.

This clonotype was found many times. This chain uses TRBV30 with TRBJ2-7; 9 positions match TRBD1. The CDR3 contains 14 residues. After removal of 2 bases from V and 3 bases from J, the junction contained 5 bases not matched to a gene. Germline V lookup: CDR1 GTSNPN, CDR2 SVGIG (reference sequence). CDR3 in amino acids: CAWSTGDRVYEQYF. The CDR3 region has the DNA TGTGCCTGGAGTACGGGGGACAGGGTCTACGAGCAGTACTTC.

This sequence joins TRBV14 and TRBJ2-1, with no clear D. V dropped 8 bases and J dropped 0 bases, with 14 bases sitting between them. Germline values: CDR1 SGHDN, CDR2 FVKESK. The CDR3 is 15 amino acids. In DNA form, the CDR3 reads TGTGCCAGCCAGAGGACCCCAAGCTCCTACAATGAGCAGTTCTTC. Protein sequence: CASQRTPSSYNEQFF.

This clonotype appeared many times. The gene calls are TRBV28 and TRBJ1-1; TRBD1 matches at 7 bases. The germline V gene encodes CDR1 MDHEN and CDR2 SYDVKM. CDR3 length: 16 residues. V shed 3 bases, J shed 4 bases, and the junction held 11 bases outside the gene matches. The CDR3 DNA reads TGTGCCAGCAGTTTTGCACTCTCGGACAGGACCACTGAAGCTTTCTTT. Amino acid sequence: CASSFALSDRTTEAFF.

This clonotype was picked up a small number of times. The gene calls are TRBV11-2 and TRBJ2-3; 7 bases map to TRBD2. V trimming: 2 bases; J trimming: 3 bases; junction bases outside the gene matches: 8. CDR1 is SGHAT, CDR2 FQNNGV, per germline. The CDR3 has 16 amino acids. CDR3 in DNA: TGTGCCAGCAGCTTACTGGCGGGAGATGGAACAGATACGCAGTATTTT. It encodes CASSLLAGDGTDTQYF.

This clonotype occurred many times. The DNA for the CDR3 is TGTGCCAGCAGCCCCGGGCCGGGAAATCAGCCCCAGCATTTT. Its translation: CASSPGPGNQPQHF. V is TRBV7-2 and J is TRBJ1-5; D gene unclear. The CDR3 is 14 residues long. Germline V gives CDR1 SGHTA, CDR2 FQGNSA. Trimming removed 5 bases from V and 4 bases from J, with 12 bases in between.

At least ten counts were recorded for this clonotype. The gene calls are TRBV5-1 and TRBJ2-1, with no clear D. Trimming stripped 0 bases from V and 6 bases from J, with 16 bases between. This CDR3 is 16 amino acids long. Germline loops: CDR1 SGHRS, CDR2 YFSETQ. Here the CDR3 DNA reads TGCGCCAGCAGCTTGGTTCAGACCCTCCGCGGCAATGAGCAGTTCTTC. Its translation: CASSLVQTLRGNEQFF.

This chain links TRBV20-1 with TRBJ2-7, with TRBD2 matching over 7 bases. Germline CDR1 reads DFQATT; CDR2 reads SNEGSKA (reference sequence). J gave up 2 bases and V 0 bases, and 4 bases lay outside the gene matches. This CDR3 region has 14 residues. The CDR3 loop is CSARDRGRAYEQYF. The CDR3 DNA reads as TGCAGTGCTAGAGATCGAGGGAGGGCCTACGAGCAGTACTTC.

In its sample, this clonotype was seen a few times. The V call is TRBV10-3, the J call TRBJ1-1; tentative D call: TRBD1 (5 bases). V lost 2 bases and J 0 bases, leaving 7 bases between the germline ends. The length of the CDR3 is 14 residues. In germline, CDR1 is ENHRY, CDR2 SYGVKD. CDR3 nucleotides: TGTGCCATCAGTGAGGGGGGGATGAACACTGAAGCTTTCTTT. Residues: CAISEGGMNTEAFF.

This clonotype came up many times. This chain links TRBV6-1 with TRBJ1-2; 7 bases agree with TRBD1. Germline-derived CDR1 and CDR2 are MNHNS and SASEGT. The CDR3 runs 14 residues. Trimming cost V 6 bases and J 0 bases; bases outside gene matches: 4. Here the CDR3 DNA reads TGTGCCAGCAGACGACAGGGAGCTAACTATGGCTACACCTTC. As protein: CASRRQGANYGYTF.

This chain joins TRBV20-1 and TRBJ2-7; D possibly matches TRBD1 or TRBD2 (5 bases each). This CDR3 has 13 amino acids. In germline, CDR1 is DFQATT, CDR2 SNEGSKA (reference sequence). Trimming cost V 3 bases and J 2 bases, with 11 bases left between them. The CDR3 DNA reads TGCAGTGCTAGTGGGGGAACAACCTACGAGCAGTACTTC. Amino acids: CSASGGTTYEQYF.

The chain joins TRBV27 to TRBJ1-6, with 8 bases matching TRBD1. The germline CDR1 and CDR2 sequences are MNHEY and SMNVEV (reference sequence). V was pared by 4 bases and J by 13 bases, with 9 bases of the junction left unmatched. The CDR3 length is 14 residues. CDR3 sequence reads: CASSWGQVQSPLHF. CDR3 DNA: TGTGCCAGCAGTTGGGGACAGGTCCAATCCCCCCTCCACTTT.

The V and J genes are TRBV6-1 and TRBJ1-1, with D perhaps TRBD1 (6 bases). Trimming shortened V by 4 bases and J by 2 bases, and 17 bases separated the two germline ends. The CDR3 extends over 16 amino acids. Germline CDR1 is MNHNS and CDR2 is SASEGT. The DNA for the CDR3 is TGTGCCAGCAGTGCGGACAGCCAAGGGTATAACACTGAAGCTTTCTTT. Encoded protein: CASSADSQGYNTEAFF.

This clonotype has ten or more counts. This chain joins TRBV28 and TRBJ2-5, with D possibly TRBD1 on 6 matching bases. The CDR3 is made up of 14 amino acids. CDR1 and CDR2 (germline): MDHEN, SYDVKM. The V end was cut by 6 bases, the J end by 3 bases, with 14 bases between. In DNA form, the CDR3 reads TGTGCCAGCAGCCGCGGACAGCGCGAAGAGACCCAGTACTTC. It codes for CASSRGQREETQYF.

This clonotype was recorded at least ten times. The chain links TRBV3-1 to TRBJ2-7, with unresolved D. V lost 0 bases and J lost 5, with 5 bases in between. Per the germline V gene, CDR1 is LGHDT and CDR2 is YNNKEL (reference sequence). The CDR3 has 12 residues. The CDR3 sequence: CASSQDSHEQYF. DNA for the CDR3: TGTGCCAGCAGCCAAGATTCTCACGAGCAGTACTTC.

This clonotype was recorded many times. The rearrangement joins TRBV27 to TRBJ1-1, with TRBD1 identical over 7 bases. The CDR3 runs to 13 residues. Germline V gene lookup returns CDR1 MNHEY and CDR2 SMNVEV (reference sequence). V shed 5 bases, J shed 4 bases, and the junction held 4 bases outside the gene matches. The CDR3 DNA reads TGTGCCAGCAGTGTTGCAGGGGGCACTGAAGCTTTCTTT. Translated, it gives CASSVAGGTEAFF.

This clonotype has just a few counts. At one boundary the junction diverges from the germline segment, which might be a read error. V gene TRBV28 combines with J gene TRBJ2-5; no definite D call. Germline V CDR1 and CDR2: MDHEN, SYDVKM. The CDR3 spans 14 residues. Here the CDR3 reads CAGSPDKIQETQYF. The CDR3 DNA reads TGTGCCGGCAGTCCCGACAAGATCCAAGAGACCCAGTACTTC.

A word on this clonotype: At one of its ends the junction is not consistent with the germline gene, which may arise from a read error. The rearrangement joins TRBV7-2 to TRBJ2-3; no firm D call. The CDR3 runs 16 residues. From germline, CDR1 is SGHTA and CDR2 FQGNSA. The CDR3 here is CAGSLVATRYTDTQYF. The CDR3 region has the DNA TGTGCCGGCAGCTTAGTGGCGACAAGATACACAGATACGCAGTATTTT. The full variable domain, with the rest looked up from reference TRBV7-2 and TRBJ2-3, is GAGVSQSPSNKVTEKGKDVELRCDPISGHTALYWYRQSLGQGLEFLIYFQGNSAPDKSGLPSDRFSAERTGGSVSTLTIQRTQQEDSAVYLCAGSLVATRYTDTQYFGPGTRLTVL.